This T cell receptor (beta chain) was sequenced for a study of identical twins. The CDR3 totals 13 residues. The V gene lost 6 bases and the J gene lost 3 bases, with 12 bases spanning the gap. One entry per CDR3 protein results from TCRdb running MiXCR on the 5' RACE reads. The sample holds about 690,000 distinct CDR3 sequences; roughly 6% are singletons and the top ten take 1.5% to 2%. This clonotype has only a few counts. Sequencing was carried out using naive T cells sorted from blood. This receptor was taken from a man between 18 and 29 years old in good health. The chain carries TRBV12-3 or TRBV12-4 and TRBJ2-7, with a possible D match to TRBD1 (6 bases). The DNA for the CDR3 is TGTGCCAGCAGGCTCAGGGGTCACTACGAGCAGTACTTC. Amino acid sequence: CASRLRGHYEQYF.